These 10 T cell receptor beta chains came from one sample sequenced in a study of technical replicates of blood from a handful of donors. Some clones are missing from TCRdb's copy, which holds only in-frame ones; the method was immunoSEQ multiplex PCR. The sample records some 56,000 clones, about 95% being singletons. Sample: PBMCs. The receptors stem from a human donor in good health. Some clones in this sample may be carry-over from other donors' samples.

The chain employs TRBV21-1 and TRBJ1-1. TRBV21-1 is shown as a pseudogene. The CDR3 loop spans 15 amino acids. CDR3 region: CAAPQTGKENTEAFF. The DNA for the CDR3 is TGTGCAGCTCCCCAGACGGGGAAAGAGAACACTGAAGCTTTCTTT.

The chain is built from TRBV2 and TRBJ2-1; TRBD2 agrees at 13 bases. The CDR3 has 15 residues. V shed 6 bases, J shed 4 bases, and the junction held 3 bases outside the gene matches. CDR1 is SNHLY and CDR2 is FYNNEI in the germline V gene. The CDR3, as DNA: TGTGCCAGCAGCGGACTAGCGGGGGCATACAATGAGCAGTTCTTC. This codes for CASSGLAGAYNEQFF.

The chain couples TRBV7-2 to TRBJ2-4; D is perhaps TRBD1 (6 bases). The CDR3 runs to 16 residues. Germline V gene data show CDR1 as SGHTA and CDR2 as FQGNSA. The V gene lost 2 bases and the J gene lost 3 bases, with 14 bases spanning the gap. This CDR3 is CASSLSAGAGKNIQYF. CDR3 nucleotides: TGTGCCAGCAGCTTATCCGCAGGGGCCGGCAAAAACATTCAGTACTTC.

The chain carries TRBV7-2 and TRBJ1-1; TRBD1 is a possible D gene (5 bases). The germline gives CDR1 SGHTA, CDR2 FQGNSA. The V and J ends lost 5 bases and 1 base respectively, with 14 bases between them. CDR3 length equals 15 residues. The CDR3: CASSGRGSQNTEAFF. In DNA form, the CDR3 reads TGTGCCAGCAGCGGGCGGGGCTCCCAGAACACTGAAGCTTTCTTT.

The chain combines TRBV5-1 with TRBJ2-3, with 13 bases matching TRBD2. Germline lookup yields CDR1 SGHRS and CDR2 YFSETQ. The CDR3 totals 15 residues. The J segment lost 7 bases and the V segment lost 0 bases, leaving 2 bases of the junction unmatched. The CDR3 DNA reads as TGCGCCAGCAGCTTGGGACTAGCGGGGGGACATACGCAGTATTTT. Its translation: CASSLGLAGGHTQYF.

This chain connects TRBV12-5 to TRBJ2-2, with 7 positions matching TRBD1. This CDR3 spans 17 amino acids. The V segment lost 5 bases and the J segment 1 base; nucleotides outside the gene matches: 10. Germline assignment: CDR1 LGHNT and CDR2 FRNRAP. CDR3 loop: CASGLTTGTENTGELFF. DNA of the CDR3: TGTGCTAGTGGTCTAACCACCGGGACAGAGAACACCGGGGAGCTGTTTTTT.

The table lists this clone with a count of one. The chain links TRBV28 to TRBJ2-1; tentatively, D is TRBD2 (5 bases). V dropped 3 bases and J dropped 7 bases, with 7 bases sitting between them. Germline V gives CDR1 MDHEN, CDR2 SYDVKM. This CDR3 comprises 12 residues. The CDR3 spells CASSLGGNEQFF. CDR3 nucleotides: TGTGCCAGCAGTTTGGGCGGGAATGAGCAGTTCTTC. Based on the CDR3 plus reference TRBV28 and TRBJ2-1, the full variable domain is DVKVTQSSRYLVKRTGEKVFLECVQDMDHENMFWYRQDPGLGLRLIYFSYDVKMKEKGDIPEGYSVSREKKERFSLILESASTNQTSMYLCASSLGGNEQFFGPGTRLTVL.

The genes are TRBV6-4 and TRBJ2-5; 10 positions match TRBD2. Trimming took 3 bases from V and 4 from J; bases not matched to a gene: 8. The CDR3 sequence is 16 residues long. Germline V CDR1 and CDR2: MRHNA, SNTAGT. CDR3 sequence (DNA): TGTGCCAGCAGTGAAGGAGCCAGCGGGGGGGCAGAGACCCAGTACTTC. Translated: CASSEGASGGAETQYF.

The chain couples TRBV10-3 to TRBJ2-1, with TRBD1 matching over 9 bases. The CDR3 loop spans 15 amino acids. The germline V gene has CDR1 ENHRY and CDR2 SYGVKD. J was trimmed by 8 bases and V by 2 bases; bases with no gene match: 7. CDR3 coding DNA: TGTGCCATCAGTGAGACAGGGGGCGGACAATATGAGCAGTTCTTC. As protein: CAISETGGGQYEQFF.

V usage is TRBV11-3 and J usage is TRBJ2-1; D possibly corresponds to TRBD2 (7 bases). Germline V lookup: CDR1 SGHNT, CDR2 YENEEA. This CDR3 region has 16 residues. Trimming took 6 bases from V and 7 from J, leaving 22 bases between them. CDR3 DNA: TGTGCCAGCAGACCGGAGAAGGGGGAGGGCGGGAATGAGCAGTTCTTC. Residues: CASRPEKGEGGNEQFF.